These 15 T cell receptor beta chains were sequenced from one sample in a study of T cell responses to AZD1222 COVID-19 vaccine. Here immunoSEQ multiplex PCR was the method, and the copy in TCRdb shows in-frame clones only, minus some. Among fewer than 65,000 clones listed, around four fifths were seen once. The sequences come from peripheral blood, collected on day 0 of AZD1222 vaccination. Source of these receptors: an adult in good health.

This clone was found once. This sequence joins TRBV18 and TRBJ1-5; 8 bases map to TRBD1. CDR3 size: 14 residues. V trimming: 5 bases; J trimming: 5 bases; junction bases outside the gene matches: 5. CDR1 and CDR2 (germline): KGHSH, LQKENI. The CDR3 DNA reads TGTGCCAGCTCAGGAGACAGGGGAGATCAGCCCCAGCATTTT. Residues: CASSGDRGDQPQHF. Full variable domain (outside the CDR3, taken from reference TRBV18 and TRBJ1-5): NAGVMQNPRHLVRRRGQEARLRCSPMKGHSHVYWYRQLPEEGLKFMVYLQKENIIDESGMPKERFSAEFPKEGPSILRIQQVVRGDSAAYFCASSGDRGDQPQHFGDGTRLSIL.

V gene TRBV15 combines with J gene TRBJ2-3; 10 bases agree with TRBD2. This CDR3 has 12 residues. Unmatched junction bases numbered 3, after V lost 5 bases and J lost 10 bases. CDR1 is LNHNV, CDR2 YYDKDF, per germline (reference sequence). This chain's CDR3 is CATSRAGGAQYF. The CDR3 DNA sequence: TGTGCCACCAGCCGAGCGGGAGGGGCGCAGTATTTT. Looking up the rest from reference TRBV15 and TRBJ2-3 gives the full variable domain: DAMVIQNPRYQVTQFGKPVTLSCSQTLNHNVMYWYQQKSSQAPKLLFHYYDKDFNNEADTPDNFQSRRPNTSFCFLDIRSPGLGDTAMYLCATSRAGGAQYFGPGTRLTVL.

The gene calls are TRBV4-1 and TRBJ2-3; D may match TRBD1 or TRBD2 (5 bases each). The V gene's germline CDR1 is MGHRA and CDR2 YSYEKL. The V end lost 0 bases, the J end lost 0 bases, and 16 bases lay between the germline ends. This CDR3 has 18 residues. This CDR3 is CASSQDLGTPPSTDTQYF. The CDR3 DNA reads TGCGCCAGCAGCCAAGATCTCGGGACGCCTCCCAGCACAGATACGCAGTATTTT.

The chain recombines TRBV5-1 with TRBJ1-3; tentatively, D is TRBD1 (6 bases). The V gene's germline CDR1 is SGHRS and CDR2 YFSETQ. With 7 bases removed from V and 0 bases from J, the gap between germline ends came to 14 bases. CDR3 size: 15 residues. The DNA of the CDR3 is TGCGCCAGCGCCTTGACAGGTGACTCTGGAAACACCATATATTTT. This sequence encodes CASALTGDSGNTIYF. The full variable domain, with the rest looked up from reference TRBV5-1 and TRBJ1-3, is KAGVTQTPRYLIKTRGQQVTLSCSPISGHRSVSWYQQTPGQGLQFLFEYFSETQRNKGNFPGRFSGRQFSNSRSEMNVSTLELGDSALYLCASALTGDSGNTIYFGEGSWLTVV.

The V gene is TRBV6-5, the J gene TRBJ1-3; D not certain. V was pared by 4 bases and J by 0 bases, with 7 bases between. CDR3 length: 14 amino acids. In germline, CDR1 is MNHEY, CDR2 SVGAGI. The CDR3 spells CASSSQSSGNTIYF. The CDR3 DNA follows: TGTGCCAGCAGTTCACAGAGCTCTGGAAACACCATATATTTT.

This chain joins TRBV6-2 or TRBV6-3 and TRBJ2-7; TRBD2 might be the D (6 bases). The V and J ends lost 5 bases and 2 bases respectively, with 13 bases between them. The CDR3 is 14 amino acids. Per germline, CDR1 MNHEY and CDR2 SVGEGT. The CDR3 bases are TGTGCCAGCAGTAACGCGGGACTGGCCTACGAGCAGTACTTC. Translating gives CASSNAGLAYEQYF.

This rearrangement joins TRBV21-1 to TRBJ2-5; no check of the table's D call, TRBD1, against the DNA was made. TRBV21-1 is annotated as a pseudogene. CDR3 length: 14 amino acids. The DNA for the CDR3 is TGTGCCAGCAGCAAACCACAGGTAGAAGAGACCCAGTACTTC. It encodes CASSKPQVEETQYF.

V and J are TRBV9 and TRBJ1-2, with D maybe TRBD1 (5 bases). This CDR3 contains 13 residues. V was clipped by 3 bases and J by 4 bases, with 10 bases between them. The germline V gene encodes CDR1 SGDLS and CDR2 YYNGEE. Here the CDR3 reads CASSAGTGYGYTF. Written as DNA, the CDR3 is TGTGCCAGCAGCGCTGGGACGGGCTATGGCTACACCTTC.

The chain is built from TRBV12-3 or TRBV12-4 and TRBJ2-1; 9 bases are a match to TRBD1. The CDR3 sequence is 13 residues long. J gave up 7 bases and V 6 bases, and 4 bases lay outside the gene matches. The CDR3 sequence: CASSYRGRNEQFF. The CDR3 nucleotides are TGTGCCAGCAGCTACAGGGGGCGGAATGAGCAGTTCTTC.

The CDR3 is CASSSALNTEAFF. CDR3 bases: TGTGCCAGCAGCTCGGCCTTGAACACTGAAGCTTTCTTT. This chain links TRBV13 with TRBJ1-1; no firm D call. V was pared by 4 bases and J by 0 bases, with 6 bases between. The CDR3 has 13 residues. The V gene's germline CDR1 is PRHDT and CDR2 FYEKMQ (reference sequence).

The genes are TRBV29-1 and TRBJ2-1, with D maybe TRBD2 (5 bases). The CDR3 length is 15 residues. The V gene's germline CDR1 is SQVTM and CDR2 ANQGSEA. Trimming took 4 bases from V and 1 from J, leaving 14 bases between them. DNA for the CDR3: TGCAGCGTTGGAGGCGGGTCTCGTTCCTACAATGAGCAGTTCTTC. Encoded protein: CSVGGGSRSYNEQFF.

The chain employs TRBV19 and TRBJ2-4; possibly TRBD2 for D (5 bases). Trimming took off 0 bases at V and 1 base at J, with 13 bases between the two ends. CDR1 is LNHDA and CDR2 is SQIVND in the germline V gene (reference sequence). This CDR3 is 17 amino acids long. For the CDR3, the DNA is TGTGCCAGTAGTATAGATAACGCGGGTGGGGCCAAAAACATTCAGTACTTC. It encodes CASSIDNAGGAKNIQYF.

J is TRBJ2-2 and V is TRBV28, with 7 positions matching TRBD1. Trimming cost V 10 bases and J 4 bases; bases outside gene matches: 18. Germline assignment: CDR1 MDHEN and CDR2 SYDVKM. The CDR3 totals 17 residues. The CDR3 is CATLHVNRDSGTGELFF. DNA of the CDR3: TGTGCCACCTTACACGTAAACCGGGACAGTGGCACCGGGGAGCTGTTTTTT.

The chain joins TRBV6-5 to TRBJ1-2; 8 bases are a match to TRBD1. V lost 6 bases and J lost 8; bases outside the gene matches: 5. Germline CDR1 MNHEY, CDR2 SVGAGI. The CDR3 totals 12 residues. The CDR3 DNA reads as TGTGCCAGCAGCCCCAGGGGGCGCGGCTACACCTTC. It specifies CASSPRGRGYTF.

The J gene is TRBJ2-1, the V gene TRBV6-5, with TRBD1 matching 10 bases. With 1 base clipped from V and 7 bases from J, the junction kept 7 bases outside the gene matches. This CDR3 has 16 amino acids. The germline gives CDR1 MNHEY, CDR2 SVGAGI. The CDR3, as DNA: TGTGCCAGCAGTTACTTCGCCGGGACAGGGGAAAATGAGCAGTTCTTC. This translates into CASSYFAGTGENEQFF.